In its sample, the clone carrying this T cell receptor (beta chain) was seen a few times. The sample comes from a study of control samples from healthy donors and cancer patients. Germline V CDR1 and CDR2: LNHDA, SQIVND (reference sequence). The CDR3 length is 14 residues. The V gene end was trimmed by 5 bases and the J gene end by 7 bases; junction bases not matched to a gene: 3. TCRdb's copy holds only in-frame clones and misses some; the assay was immunoSEQ multiplex PCR. The table has about 130,000 clones, about 95% seen once. Sequencing was done on a sample of PBMCs. The chain employs TRBV19 and TRBJ2-2; TRBD2 agrees at 11 bases. The origin of this receptor is a man aged 55 to 69 with colorectal cancer. The CDR3 sequence is CASSFGTSGGELFF. The CDR3 region has the DNA TGTGCCAGTAGTTTTGGGACTAGCGGCGGGGAGCTGTTTTTT.